This T cell receptor beta chain is from a study of shared clonotypes between healthy human individuals. Turning to the study itself: CD4 naive and CD4 memory each took three plates per donor, while CD8 naive took two and CD8 memory one. Whole-study findings and limits: Donors were few, which limited the genetic and exposure-history diversity represented.

On this clone: The antigen is undetermined.

Nashville, Tennessee was home to all donors, who were Caucasian adults. In the sorted-subset replicate PCRs, around 200 ng DNA, around 30,000 T cell genomes, was used. The repertoire was sequenced with immunoSEQ multiplex PCR; TCRdb's copy has only in-frame clones and lacks some. The sample contains fewer than 850,000 clones, roughly 91% of which appear only once. The TCR sequence derives from a man between 18 and 29 years old in good health. Some clones in this sample may be carry-over from other donors' samples. Sample: memory CD8+ T cells from PBMCs. Subset indicated: CD45RO+ cells pooled with CCR7-negative TemRA cells.

In DNA, the CDR3 is TGTGCCAGCAACCTCCAGGGACTAGCGGGACACATAAGGGGCAATGAGCAGTTCTTC. This sequence encodes CASNLQGLAGHIRGNEQFF. The chain combines TRBV11-2 with TRBJ2-1, with 13 bases matching TRBD2. Germline V gene lookup returns CDR1 SGHAT and CDR2 FQNNGV. The CDR3 contains 19 residues. Trimming took 7 bases from V and 6 from J; bases not matched to a gene: 18.